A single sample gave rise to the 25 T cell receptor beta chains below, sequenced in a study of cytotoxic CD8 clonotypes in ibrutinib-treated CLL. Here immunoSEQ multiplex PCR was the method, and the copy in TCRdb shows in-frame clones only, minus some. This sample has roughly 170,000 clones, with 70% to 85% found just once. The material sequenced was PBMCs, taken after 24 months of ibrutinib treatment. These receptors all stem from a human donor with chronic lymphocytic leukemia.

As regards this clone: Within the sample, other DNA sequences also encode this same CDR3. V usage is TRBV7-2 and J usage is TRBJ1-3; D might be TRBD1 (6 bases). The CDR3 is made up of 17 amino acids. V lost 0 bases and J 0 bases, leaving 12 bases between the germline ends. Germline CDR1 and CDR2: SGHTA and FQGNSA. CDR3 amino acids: CASSLAGGQSSGNTIYF. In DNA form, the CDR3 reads TGTGCCAGCAGCTTAGCGGGGGGACAAAGCTCTGGAAACACCATATATTTT.

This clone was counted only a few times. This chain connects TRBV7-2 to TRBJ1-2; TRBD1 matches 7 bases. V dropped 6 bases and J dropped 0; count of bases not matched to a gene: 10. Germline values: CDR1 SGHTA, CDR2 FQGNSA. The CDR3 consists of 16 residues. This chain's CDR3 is CASSPPKGASNYGYTF. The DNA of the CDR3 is TGTGCCAGCAGTCCCCCCAAGGGGGCTTCTAACTATGGCTACACCTTC.

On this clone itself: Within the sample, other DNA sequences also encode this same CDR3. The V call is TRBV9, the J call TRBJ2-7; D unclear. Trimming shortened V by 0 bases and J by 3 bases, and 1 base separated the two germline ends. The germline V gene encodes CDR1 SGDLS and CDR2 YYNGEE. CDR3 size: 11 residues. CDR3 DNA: TGTGCCAGCAGCGTAGGCTACGAGCAGTACTTC. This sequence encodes CASSVGYEQYF.

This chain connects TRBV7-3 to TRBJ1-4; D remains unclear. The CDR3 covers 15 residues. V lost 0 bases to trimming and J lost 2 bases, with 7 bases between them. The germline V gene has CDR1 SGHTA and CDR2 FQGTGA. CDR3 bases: TGTGCCAGCAGCTTAACCCCGGGGACTAATGAAAAACTGTTTTTT. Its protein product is CASSLTPGTNEKLFF.

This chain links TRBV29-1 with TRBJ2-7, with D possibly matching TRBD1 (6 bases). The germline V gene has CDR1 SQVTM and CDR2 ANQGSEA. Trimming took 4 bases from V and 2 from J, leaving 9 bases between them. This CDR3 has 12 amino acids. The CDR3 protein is CSVVRGPYEQYF. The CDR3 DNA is TGCAGCGTTGTCAGGGGCCCCTACGAGCAGTACTTC.

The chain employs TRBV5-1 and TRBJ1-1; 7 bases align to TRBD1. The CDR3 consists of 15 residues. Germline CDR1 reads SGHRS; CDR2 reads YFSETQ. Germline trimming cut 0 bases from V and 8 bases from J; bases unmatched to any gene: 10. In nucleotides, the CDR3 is TGCGCCAGCAGCTTGGAAGGTCAGGGGGAGCGGGAAGCTTTCTTT. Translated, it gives CASSLEGQGEREAFF.

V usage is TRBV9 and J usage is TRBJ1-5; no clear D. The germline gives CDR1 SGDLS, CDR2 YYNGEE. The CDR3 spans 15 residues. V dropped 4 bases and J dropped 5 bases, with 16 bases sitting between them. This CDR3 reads CASSPGWRPDQPQHF. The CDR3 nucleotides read TGTGCCAGCAGCCCCGGGTGGCGCCCCGATCAGCCCCAGCATTTT. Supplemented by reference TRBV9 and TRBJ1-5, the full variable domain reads DSGVTQTPKHLITATGQRVTLRCSPRSGDLSVYWYQQSLDQGLQFLIQYYNGEERAKGNILERFSAQQFPDLHSELNLSSLELGDSALYFCASSPGWRPDQPQHFGDGTRLSIL.

The CDR3 loop is CASSYSEVYTEAFF. In DNA form, the CDR3 reads TGCGCCAGCAGCTACTCCGAGGTATACACTGAAGCTTTCTTT. The V call is TRBV5-1, the J call TRBJ1-1; D gene ambiguous. Trimming cost V 3 bases and J 3 bases, with 12 bases left between them. CDR1 and CDR2 (germline): SGHRS, YFSETQ. The CDR3 spans 14 residues.

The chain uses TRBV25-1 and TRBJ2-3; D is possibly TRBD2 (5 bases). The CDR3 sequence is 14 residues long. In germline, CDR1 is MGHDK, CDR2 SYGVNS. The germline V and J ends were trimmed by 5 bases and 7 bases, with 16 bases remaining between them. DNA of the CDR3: TGTGCCAGCAGTCCTAGCTTAGTTGGAAATACGCAGTATTTT. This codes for CASSPSLVGNTQYF.

CDR3 residues: CASSLGQGEGGYTF. The CDR3 DNA reads as TGTGCCAGCAGCCTCGGACAGGGGGAGGGTGGCTACACCTTC. The chain uses TRBV4-2 and TRBJ1-2, with 10 bases lining up with TRBD1. CDR3 length: 14 amino acids. Germline V lookup: CDR1 LGHNA, CDR2 YNFKEQ. J lost 7 bases, V lost 4 bases, and 6 bases had no gene match.

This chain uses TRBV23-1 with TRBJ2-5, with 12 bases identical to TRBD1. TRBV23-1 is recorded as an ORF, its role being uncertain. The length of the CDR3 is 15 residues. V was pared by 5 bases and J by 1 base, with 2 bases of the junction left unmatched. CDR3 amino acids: CASSEGQGAQETQYF. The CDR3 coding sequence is TGCGCCAGCAGTGAGGGACAGGGGGCCCAAGAGACCCAGTACTTC.

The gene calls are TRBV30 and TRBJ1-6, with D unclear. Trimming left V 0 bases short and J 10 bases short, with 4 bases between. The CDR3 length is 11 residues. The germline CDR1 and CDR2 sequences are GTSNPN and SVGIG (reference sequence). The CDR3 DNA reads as TGTGCCTGGAGTGTAGGGTCACCCCTCCACTTT. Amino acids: CAWSVGSPLHF.

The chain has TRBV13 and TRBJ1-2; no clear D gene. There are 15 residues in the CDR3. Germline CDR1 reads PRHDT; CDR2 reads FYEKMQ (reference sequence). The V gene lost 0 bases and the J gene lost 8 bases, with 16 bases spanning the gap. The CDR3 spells CASSLGTVGGGGYTF. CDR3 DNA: TGTGCCAGCAGCTTAGGTACCGTCGGCGGTGGAGGCTACACCTTC.

CDR3 DNA: TGTGCCAGCAGTGGACAGGGGGCGAGGTCAGATACGCAGTATTTT. Its translation: CASSGQGARSDTQYF. The chain employs TRBV2 and TRBJ2-3; 10 nucleotides match TRBD1. The CDR3 loop spans 15 amino acids. V was clipped by 4 bases and J by 4 bases; unmatched bases: 5. Germline-derived CDR1 and CDR2 are SNHLY and FYNNEI.

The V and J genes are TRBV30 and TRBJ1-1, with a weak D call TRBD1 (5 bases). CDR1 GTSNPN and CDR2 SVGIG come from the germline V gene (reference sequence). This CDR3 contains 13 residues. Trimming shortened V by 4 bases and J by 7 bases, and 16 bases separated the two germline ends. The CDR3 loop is CAWNRRVRGEAFF. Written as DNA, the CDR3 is TGTGCCTGGAATCGCAGGGTTAGAGGTGAAGCTTTCTTT.

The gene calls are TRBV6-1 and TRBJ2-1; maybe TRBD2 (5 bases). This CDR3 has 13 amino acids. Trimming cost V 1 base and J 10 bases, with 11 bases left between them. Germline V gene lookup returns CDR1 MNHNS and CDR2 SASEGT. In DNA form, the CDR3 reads TGTGCCAGCAGTGAAGACGGGGTTATGGAGCAGTTCTTC. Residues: CASSEDGVMEQFF.

The chain's CDR3 is CASSLDASYDPQYF. CDR3 DNA sequence: TGCGCCAGCAGCTTGGATGCTAGCTACGACCCTCAGTACTTC. J is TRBJ2-7 and V is TRBV5-1; possibly TRBD2 for D (5 bases). The germline V gene encodes CDR1 SGHRS and CDR2 YFSETQ. V was shortened by 0 bases and J by 10 bases, with 17 bases between the two germline ends. The CDR3 has 14 amino acids.

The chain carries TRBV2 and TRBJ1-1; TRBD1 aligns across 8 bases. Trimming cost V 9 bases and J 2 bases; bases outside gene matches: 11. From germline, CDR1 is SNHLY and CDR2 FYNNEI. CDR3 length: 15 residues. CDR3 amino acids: CASRKEGQANTEAFF. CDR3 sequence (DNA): TGTGCCAGTAGAAAGGAGGGACAGGCTAACACTGAAGCTTTCTTT.

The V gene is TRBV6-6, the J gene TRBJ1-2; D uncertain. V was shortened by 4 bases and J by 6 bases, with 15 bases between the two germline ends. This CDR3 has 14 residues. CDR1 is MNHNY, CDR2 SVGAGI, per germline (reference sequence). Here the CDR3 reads CASSSTQGPHGYTF. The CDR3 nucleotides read TGTGCCAGCAGTTCAACTCAAGGGCCACATGGCTACACCTTC.

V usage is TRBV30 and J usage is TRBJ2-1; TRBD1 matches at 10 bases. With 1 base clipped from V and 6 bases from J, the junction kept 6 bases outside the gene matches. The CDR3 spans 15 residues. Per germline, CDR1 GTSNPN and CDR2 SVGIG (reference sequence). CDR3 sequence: CAWSEGTGVTNEQFF. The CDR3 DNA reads TGTGCCTGGAGTGAGGGGACAGGGGTCACCAATGAGCAGTTCTTC.

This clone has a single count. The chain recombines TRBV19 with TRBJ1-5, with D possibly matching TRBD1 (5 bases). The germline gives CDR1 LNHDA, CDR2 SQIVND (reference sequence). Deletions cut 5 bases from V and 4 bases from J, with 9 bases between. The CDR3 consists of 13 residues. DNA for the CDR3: TGTGCCAGTAGTGCGACAGTTAATCAGCCCCAGCATTTT. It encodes CASSATVNQPQHF.

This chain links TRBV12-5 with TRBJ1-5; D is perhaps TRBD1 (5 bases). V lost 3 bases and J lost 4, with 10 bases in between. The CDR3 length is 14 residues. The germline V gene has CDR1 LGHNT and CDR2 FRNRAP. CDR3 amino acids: CASGLSGVNQPQHF. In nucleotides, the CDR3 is TGTGCTAGTGGTTTATCGGGGGTTAATCAGCCCCAGCATTTT.

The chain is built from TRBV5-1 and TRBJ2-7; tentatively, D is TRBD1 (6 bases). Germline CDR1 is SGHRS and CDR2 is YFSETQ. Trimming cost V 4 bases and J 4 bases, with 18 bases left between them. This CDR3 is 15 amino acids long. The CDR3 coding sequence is TGCGCCAGCAGCACCGATCCGGGACAAGGATACGAGCAGTACTTC. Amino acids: CASSTDPGQGYEQYF.

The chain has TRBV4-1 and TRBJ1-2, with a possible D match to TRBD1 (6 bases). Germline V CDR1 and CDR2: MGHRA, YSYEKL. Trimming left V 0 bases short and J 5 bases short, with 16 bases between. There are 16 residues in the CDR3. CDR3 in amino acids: CASSQDGSGEFYGYTF. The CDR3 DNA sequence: TGCGCCAGCAGCCAAGATGGGTCAGGGGAATTTTATGGCTACACCTTC.

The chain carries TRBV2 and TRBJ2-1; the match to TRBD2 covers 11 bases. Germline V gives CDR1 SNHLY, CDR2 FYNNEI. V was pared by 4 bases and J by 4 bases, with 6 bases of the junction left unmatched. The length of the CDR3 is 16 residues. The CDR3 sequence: CASSGEGLAEYNEQFF. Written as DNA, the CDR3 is TGTGCCAGCAGTGGGGAGGGACTAGCGGAATACAATGAGCAGTTCTTC.